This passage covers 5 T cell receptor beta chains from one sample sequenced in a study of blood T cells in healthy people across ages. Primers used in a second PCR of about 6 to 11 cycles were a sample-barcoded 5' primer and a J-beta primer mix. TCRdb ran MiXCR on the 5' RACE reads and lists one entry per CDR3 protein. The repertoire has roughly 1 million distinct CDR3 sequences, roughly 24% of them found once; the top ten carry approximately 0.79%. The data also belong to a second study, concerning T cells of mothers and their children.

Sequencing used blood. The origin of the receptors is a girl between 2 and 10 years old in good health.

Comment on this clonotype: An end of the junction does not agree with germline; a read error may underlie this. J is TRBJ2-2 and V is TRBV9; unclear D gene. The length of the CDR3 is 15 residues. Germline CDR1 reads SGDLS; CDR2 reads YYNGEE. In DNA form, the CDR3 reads TGTGCCTGCAGCGTACGCTCGATCCTAACCGGGGAGCTGTTTTTT. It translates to CACSVRSILTGELFF.

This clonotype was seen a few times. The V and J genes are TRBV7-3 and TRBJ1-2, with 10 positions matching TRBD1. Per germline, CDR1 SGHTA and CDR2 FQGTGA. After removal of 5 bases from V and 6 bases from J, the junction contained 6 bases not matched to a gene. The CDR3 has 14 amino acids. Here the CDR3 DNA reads TGTGCCAGCAGCCTCAGACAGGGGGCGAATGGCTACACCTTC. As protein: CASSLRQGANGYTF.

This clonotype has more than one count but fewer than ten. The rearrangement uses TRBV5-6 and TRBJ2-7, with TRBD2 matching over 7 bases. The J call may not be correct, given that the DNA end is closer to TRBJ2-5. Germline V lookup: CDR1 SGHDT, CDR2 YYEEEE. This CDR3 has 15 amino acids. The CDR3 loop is CASSSGGRDQETQYF. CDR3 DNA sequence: TGTGCCAGCAGCTCGGGAGGCCGGGATCAAGAGACCCAGTACTTC.

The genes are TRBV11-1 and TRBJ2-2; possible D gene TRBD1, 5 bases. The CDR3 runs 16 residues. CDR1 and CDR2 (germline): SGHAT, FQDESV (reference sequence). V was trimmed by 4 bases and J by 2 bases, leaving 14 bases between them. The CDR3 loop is CASSSVGAGNTGELFF. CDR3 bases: TGTGCCAGCAGCTCCGTTGGGGCAGGTAACACCGGGGAGCTGTTTTTT.

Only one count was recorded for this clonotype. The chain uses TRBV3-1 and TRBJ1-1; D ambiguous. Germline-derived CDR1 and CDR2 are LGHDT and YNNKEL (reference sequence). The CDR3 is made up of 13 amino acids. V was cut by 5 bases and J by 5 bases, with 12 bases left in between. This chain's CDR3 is CASSSPSETEAFF. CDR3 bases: TGTGCCAGCAGCTCCCCGAGTGAGACTGAAGCTTTCTTT.